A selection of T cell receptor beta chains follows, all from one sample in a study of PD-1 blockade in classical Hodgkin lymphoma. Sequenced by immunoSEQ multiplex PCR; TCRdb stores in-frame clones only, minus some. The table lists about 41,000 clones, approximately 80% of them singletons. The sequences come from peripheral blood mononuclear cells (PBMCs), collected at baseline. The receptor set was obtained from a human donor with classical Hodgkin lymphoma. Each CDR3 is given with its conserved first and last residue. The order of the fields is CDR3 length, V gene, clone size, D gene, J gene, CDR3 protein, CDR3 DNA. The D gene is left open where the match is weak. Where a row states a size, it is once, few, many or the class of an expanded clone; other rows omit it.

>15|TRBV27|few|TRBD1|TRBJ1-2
CASSLTWTGGHGYTF
TGTGCCAGCAGTTTAACATGGACAGGGGGACATGGCTACACCTTC
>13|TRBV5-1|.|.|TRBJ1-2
CASSLAQGYGYTF
TGCGCCAGCAGCTTGGCACAGGGTTATGGCTACACCTTC
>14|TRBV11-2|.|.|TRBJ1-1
CASSLVGGNTEAFF
TGTGCCAGCAGCTTAGTAGGGGGGAACACTGAAGCTTTCTTT
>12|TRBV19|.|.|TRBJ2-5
CASSGQPETQYF
TGTGCCAGTAGTGGACAGCCTGAGACCCAGTACTTC
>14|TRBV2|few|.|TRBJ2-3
CAGRTRPFTDTQYF
TGTGCCGGACGGACAAGGCCCTTTACGGATACGCAGTATTTT
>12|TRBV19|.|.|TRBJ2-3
CASSDGGTTQYF
TGTGCCAGTAGTGACGGCGGAACTACGCAGTATTTT
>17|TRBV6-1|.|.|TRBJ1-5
CASSDSFGLYSNQPQHF
TGTGCCAGCAGTGATTCGTTCGGATTGTATAGCAATCAGCCCCAGCATTTT
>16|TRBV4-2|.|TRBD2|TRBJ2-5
CASSQETSGSGETQYF
TGTGCCAGCAGCCAAGAGACTAGCGGGAGTGGAGAGACCCAGTACTTC
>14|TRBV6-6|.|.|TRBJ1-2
CASSTGTVVYGYTF
TGTGCCAGCAGTACGGGGACGGTTGTCTATGGCTACACCTTC
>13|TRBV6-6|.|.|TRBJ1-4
CASRGGIREKLFF
TGTGCCAGCAGAGGAGGGATTCGTGAAAAACTGTTTTTT
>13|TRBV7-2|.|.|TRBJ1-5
CASSLQFGQPQHF
TGTGCCAGCAGCTTACAGTTTGGTCAGCCCCAGCATTTT
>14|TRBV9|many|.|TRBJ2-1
CASSSSLWDNEQFF
TGTGCCAGCAGCTCGTCACTATGGGACAATGAGCAGTTCTTC
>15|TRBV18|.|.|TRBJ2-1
CASSPGAGSYNEQFF
TGTGCCAGCTCACCCGGAGCGGGCAGCTACAATGAGCAGTTCTTC
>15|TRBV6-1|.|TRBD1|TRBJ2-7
CASYPRGTGGYEQYF
TGTGCCAGCTATCCCCGCGGGACAGGGGGCTACGAGCAGTACTTC
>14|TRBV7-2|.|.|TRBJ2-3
CASSLRPAVDTQYF
TGTGCCAGCAGCTTACGCCCCGCCGTCGATACGCAGTATTTT
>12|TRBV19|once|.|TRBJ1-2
CASKEGHYGYTF
TGTGCCAGTAAGGAGGGCCACTATGGCTACACCTTC
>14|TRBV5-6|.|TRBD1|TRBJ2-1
CASSAGTGYNEQFF
TGTGCCAGCAGCGCCGGGACAGGGTACAATGAGCAGTTCTTC
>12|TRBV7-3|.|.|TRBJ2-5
CASSLLGETQYF
TGTGCCAGCAGCTTATTGGGCGAGACCCAGTACTTC
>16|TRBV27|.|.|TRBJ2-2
CASSFWQGFGTGELFF
TGTGCCAGCAGTTTCTGGCAGGGGTTCGGAACCGGGGAGCTGTTTTTT
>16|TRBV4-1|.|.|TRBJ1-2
CASSTPGAGGYYGYTF
TGCGCCAGCAGCACCCCAGGGGCCGGGGGGTACTATGGCTACACCTTC
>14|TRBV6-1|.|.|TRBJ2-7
CASSEVPDSYEQYF
TGTGCCAGCAGTGAAGTTCCAGACAGCTACGAGCAGTACTTC
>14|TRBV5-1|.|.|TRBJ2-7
CASSLVDRGDEQYF
TGCGCCAGCAGCTTGGTGGACCGGGGCGACGAGCAGTACTTC
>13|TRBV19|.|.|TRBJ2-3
CASEGAIAHTQYF
TGTGCCAGTGAGGGCGCGATTGCCCATACGCAGTATTTT
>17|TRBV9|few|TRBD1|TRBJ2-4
CASSARDRQHPKNIQYF
TGTGCCAGCAGCGCCCGGGACAGGCAACATCCCAAAAACATTCAGTACTTC
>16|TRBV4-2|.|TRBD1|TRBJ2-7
CASSQDPWTGTYEQYF
TGTGCCAGCAGCCAGGACCCGTGGACAGGGACCTACGAGCAGTACTTC
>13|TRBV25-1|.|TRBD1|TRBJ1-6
CASSGQGYSPLHF
TGTGCCAGCAGTGGACAGGGCTATTCACCCCTCCACTTT
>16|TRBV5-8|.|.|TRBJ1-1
CASSLGGPTGNTEAFF
TGTGCCAGCAGCTTGGGGGGCCCTACAGGGAACACTGAAGCTTTCTTT
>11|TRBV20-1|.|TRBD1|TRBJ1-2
CLWDSLYGYTF
TGTCTCTGGGACAGCCTCTATGGCTACACCTTC
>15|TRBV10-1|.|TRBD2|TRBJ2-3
CASSLLAGEADTQYF
TGCGCCAGCAGTCTACTAGCGGGAGAGGCGGATACGCAGTATTTT
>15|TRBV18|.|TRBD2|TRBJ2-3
CASLISGRAGDTQYF
TGTGCCAGCTTGATTAGCGGGAGGGCCGGAGATACGCAGTATTTT
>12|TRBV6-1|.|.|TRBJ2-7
CASALVVHEQYF
TGTGCCTCGGCACTAGTGGTACACGAGCAGTACTTC
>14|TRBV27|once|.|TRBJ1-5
CASSLDGYNQPQHF
TGTGCCAGCAGTTTGGACGGATACAATCAGCCCCAGCATTTT
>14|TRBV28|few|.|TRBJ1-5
CASSGAYSNQPQHF
TGTGCCAGCAGTGGGGCGTATAGCAATCAGCCCCAGCATTTT
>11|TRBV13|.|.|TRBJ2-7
CASSQAYEQYF
TGTGCCAGCAGCCAAGCCTACGAGCAGTACTTC
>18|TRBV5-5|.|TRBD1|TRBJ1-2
CASSLGAWTGLNSPGYTF
TGTGCCAGCAGCTTGGGGGCGTGGACAGGGCTCAACTCACCGGGCTACACCTTC
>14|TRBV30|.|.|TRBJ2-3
CAWSVSPRTDTQYF
TGTGCCTGGAGTGTCAGCCCGCGCACAGATACGCAGTATTTT
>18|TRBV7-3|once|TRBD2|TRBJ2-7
CASSSGTSGSRSSYEQYF
TGTGCCAGCAGCTCCGGGACTAGCGGGAGCCGAAGCTCCTACGAGCAGTACTTC
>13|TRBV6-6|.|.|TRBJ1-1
CASSSVMGPEAFF
TGTGCCAGCTCCTCGGTTATGGGTCCTGAAGCTTTCTTT
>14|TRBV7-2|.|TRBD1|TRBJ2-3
CASSPGQGSDTQYF
TGTGCCAGCAGCCCTGGACAGGGGAGTGATACGCAGTATTTT
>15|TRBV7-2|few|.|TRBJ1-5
CASSLAGTINQPQHF
TGTGCCAGCAGCTTAGCCGGGACCATCAATCAGCCCCAGCATTTT
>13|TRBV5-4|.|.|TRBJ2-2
CASSFRVPGELFF
TGTGCCAGCAGCTTCAGGGTCCCCGGGGAGCTGTTTTTT
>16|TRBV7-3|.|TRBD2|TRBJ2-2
CASRPPGTSSTGELFF
TGTGCCAGCAGGCCCCCCGGGACTAGCTCCACCGGGGAGCTGTTTTTT
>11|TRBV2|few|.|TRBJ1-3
CASSQGNTIYF
TGTGCCAGCAGTCAAGGAAACACCATATATTTT
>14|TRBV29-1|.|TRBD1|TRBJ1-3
CSVVYRGSGNTIYF
TGCAGCGTTGTTTACAGGGGATCTGGAAACACCATATATTTT
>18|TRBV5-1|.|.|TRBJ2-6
CASSPLRTDTSGANVLTF
TGCGCCAGCAGCCCACTTAGGACGGATACCTCTGGGGCCAACGTCCTGACTTTC
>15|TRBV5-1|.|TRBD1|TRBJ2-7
CASSLRTGGSYEQYF
TGCGCCAGCAGCCTCAGGACAGGGGGTTCCTACGAGCAGTACTTC
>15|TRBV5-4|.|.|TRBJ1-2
CASSQDPKAGYGYTF
TGTGCCAGCAGCCAAGATCCCAAAGCGGGTTATGGCTACACCTTC
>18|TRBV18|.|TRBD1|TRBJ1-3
CASSPRPTGGLPGNTIYF
TGTGCCAGCTCTCCCAGACCGACAGGGGGCCTTCCTGGAAACACCATATATTTT